This T cell receptor beta chain was identified during a study of Ad26.COV2.S vaccination and SARS-CoV-2 variants. As to treatment: some 19 received Ad26.COV2.S at low or high dose, single or two shots; about 5 received placebo; per-sample allocation not given. Following the first vaccine or placebo injection, samples were taken on day 63. Points on this clone: Its antigen is currently unknown.

Looked up from germline, CDR1 is LGHDT and CDR2 is YNNKEL (reference sequence). The CDR3 sequence is 14 residues long. V lost 2 bases, J lost 8 bases, and 15 bases lay in between. Only in-frame clones appear in the TCRdb table, and some are missing; sequencing was by immunoSEQ multiplex PCR. The sample shows 380,000 or so clones, around 88% of them seen only once. Study findings and constraints: Total responses of T cells may have been underestimated by the analyses of TCR breadth and depth. A substantial breadth of spike-specific CD8+ and CD4+ T cell responses after vaccination has been reported.

This TCR was sampled from a person aged 18 to 59 who received the Ad26.COV2.S COVID-19 vaccine or a placebo. The rearrangement links TRBV3-1 (or the pseudogene TRBV3-2) to TRBJ1-2; D is unresolved. The source material was peripheral blood, sampled in a trial of Ad26.COV2.S vaccine versus placebo. CDR3 region: CASSQNGVSGGYTF. The CDR3 DNA sequence: TGTGCCAGCAGCCAAAATGGGGTCTCCGGGGGCTACACCTTC.